The clone carrying this T cell receptor (beta chain) was recorded many times. Antigen unknown. One entry per CDR3 protein, called by TCRdb with MiXCR from the 5' RACE reads. Among 150,000 to 200,000 distinct CDR3 sequences listed, 9.5% to 13% were seen once. The data were obtained in a study of CD8 T cells in ankylosing spondylitis. Trimming cost V 3 bases and J 7 bases, with 6 bases left between them. CDR3 length: 11 amino acids. Germline CDR1 reads SNHLY; CDR2 reads FYNNEI. Study-level points and caveats: Clones linked to disease, bearing a CD8+ phenotype, were relatively rare in peripheral blood.

This clonotype was obtained from a male donor with ankylosing spondylitis or in good health (not recorded which). The chain couples TRBV2 to TRBJ2-5, with D hard to call. Sequencing was performed on blood, either unsorted or a sorted T cell fraction (not recorded which). The chain's CDR3 is CASSEAGTQYF. CDR3 DNA: TGTGCCAGCAGTGAGGCCGGGACCCAGTACTTC. Combining the CDR3 with reference TRBV2 and TRBJ2-5 gives the whole variable domain EPEVTQTPSHQVTQMGQEVILRCVPISNHLYFYWYRQILGQKVEFLVSFYNNEISEKSEIFDDQFSVERPDGSNFTLKIRSTKLEDSAMYFCASSEAGTQYFGPGTRLLVL.